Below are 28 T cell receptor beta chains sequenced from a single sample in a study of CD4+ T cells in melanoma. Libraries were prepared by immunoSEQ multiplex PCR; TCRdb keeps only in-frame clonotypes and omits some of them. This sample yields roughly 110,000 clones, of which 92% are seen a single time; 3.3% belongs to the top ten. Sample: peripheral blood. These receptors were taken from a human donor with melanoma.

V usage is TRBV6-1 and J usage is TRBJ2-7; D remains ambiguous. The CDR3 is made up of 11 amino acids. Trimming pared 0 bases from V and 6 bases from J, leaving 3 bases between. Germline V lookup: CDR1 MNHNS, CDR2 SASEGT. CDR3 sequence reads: CASSEAPEQYF. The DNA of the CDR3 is TGTGCCAGCAGTGAAGCGCCCGAGCAGTACTTC.

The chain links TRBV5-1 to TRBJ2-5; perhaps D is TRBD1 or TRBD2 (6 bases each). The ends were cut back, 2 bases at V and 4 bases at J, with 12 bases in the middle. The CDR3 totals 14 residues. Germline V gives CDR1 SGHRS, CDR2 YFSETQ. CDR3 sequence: CASSLSGAGETQYF. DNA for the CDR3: TGCGCCAGCAGCTTATCGGGGGCGGGAGAGACCCAGTACTTC.

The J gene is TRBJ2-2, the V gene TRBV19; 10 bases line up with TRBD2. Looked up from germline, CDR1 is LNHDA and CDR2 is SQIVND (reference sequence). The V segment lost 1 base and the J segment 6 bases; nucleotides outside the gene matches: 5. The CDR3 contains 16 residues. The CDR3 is CASSIGLAGVPGELFF. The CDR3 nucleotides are TGTGCCAGTAGTATAGGGCTAGCGGGAGTTCCCGGGGAGCTGTTTTTT.

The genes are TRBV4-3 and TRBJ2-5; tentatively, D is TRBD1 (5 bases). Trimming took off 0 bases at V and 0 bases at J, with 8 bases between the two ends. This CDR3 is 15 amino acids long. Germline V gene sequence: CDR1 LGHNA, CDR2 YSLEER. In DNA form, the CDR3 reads TGCGCCAGCAGCCAAGATTTGGACAACCAAGAGACCCAGTACTTC. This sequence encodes CASSQDLDNQETQYF.

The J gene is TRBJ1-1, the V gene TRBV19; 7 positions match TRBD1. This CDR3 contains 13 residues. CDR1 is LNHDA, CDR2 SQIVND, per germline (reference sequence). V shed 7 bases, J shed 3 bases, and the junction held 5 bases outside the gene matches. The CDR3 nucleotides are TGTGCCAGTACAACTACAGGGGACACTGAAGCTTTCTTT. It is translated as CASTTTGDTEAFF.

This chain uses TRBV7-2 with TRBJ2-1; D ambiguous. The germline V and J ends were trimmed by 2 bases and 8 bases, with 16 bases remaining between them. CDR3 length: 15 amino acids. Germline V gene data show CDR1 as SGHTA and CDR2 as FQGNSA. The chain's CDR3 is CASSLNGRRPDEQFF. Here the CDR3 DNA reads TGTGCCAGCAGCTTAAACGGCCGGCGGCCAGATGAGCAGTTCTTC.

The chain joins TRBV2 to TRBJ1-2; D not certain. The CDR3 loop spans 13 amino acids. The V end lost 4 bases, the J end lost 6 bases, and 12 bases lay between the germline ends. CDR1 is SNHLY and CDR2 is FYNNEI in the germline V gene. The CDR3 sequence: CASSGSEKNGYTF. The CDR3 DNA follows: TGTGCCAGCAGTGGGTCAGAGAAGAATGGCTACACCTTC.

The CDR3 sequence is CASSQGSGSSYEQYF. CDR3 in DNA: TGTGCCAGCAGCCAAGGCAGCGGCTCTTCCTACGAGCAGTACTTC. The gene calls are TRBV14 and TRBJ2-7; D may be TRBD2 (5 bases). Germline V gene data show CDR1 as SGHDN and CDR2 as FVKESK. V was shortened by 1 base and J by 1 base, with 11 bases between the two germline ends. The CDR3 is made up of 15 amino acids. Looking up the rest from reference TRBV14 and TRBJ2-7 gives the full variable domain: EAGVTQFPSHSVIEKGQTVTLRCDPISGHDNLYWYRRVMGKEIKFLLHFVKESKQDESGMPNNRFLAERTGGTYSTLKVQPAELEDSGVYFCASSQGSGSSYEQYFGPGTRLTVT.

The CDR3 reads CAWSPGTNTEAFF. The DNA for the CDR3 is TGTGCCTGGAGCCCCGGGACAAACACTGAAGCTTTCTTT. The V gene is TRBV30, the J gene TRBJ1-1; a weak D match, TRBD1 (6 bases). The CDR3 runs 13 residues. Germline-derived CDR1 and CDR2 are GTSNPN and SVGIG (reference sequence). Trimming removed 3 bases from V and 2 bases from J, with 10 bases in between.

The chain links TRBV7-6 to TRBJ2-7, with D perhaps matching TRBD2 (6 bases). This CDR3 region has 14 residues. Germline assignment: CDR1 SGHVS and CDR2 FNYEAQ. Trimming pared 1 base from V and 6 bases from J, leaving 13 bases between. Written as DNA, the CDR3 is TGTGCCAGCAGCTTAGGGGGACTTAGCACCGAGCAGTACTTC. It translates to CASSLGGLSTEQYF. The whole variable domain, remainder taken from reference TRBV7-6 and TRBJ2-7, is GAGVSQSPRYKVTKRGQDVALRCDPISGHVSLYWYRQALGQGPEFLTYFNYEAQQDKSGLPNDRFSAERPEGSISTLTIQRTEQRDSAMYRCASSLGGLSTEQYFGPGTRLTVT.

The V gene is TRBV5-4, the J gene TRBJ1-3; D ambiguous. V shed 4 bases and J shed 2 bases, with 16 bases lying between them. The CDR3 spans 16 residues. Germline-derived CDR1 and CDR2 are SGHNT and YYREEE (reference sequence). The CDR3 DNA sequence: TGTGCCAGCAGCCCCGGCGGACCGAGGACTGGAAACACCATATATTTT. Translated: CASSPGGPRTGNTIYF. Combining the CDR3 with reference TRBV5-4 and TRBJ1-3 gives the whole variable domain ETGVTQSPTHLIKTRGQQVTLRCSSQSGHNTVSWYQQALGQGPQFIFQYYREEENGRGNFPPRFSGLQFPNYSSELNVNALELDDSALYLCASSPGGPRTGNTIYFGEGSWLTVV.

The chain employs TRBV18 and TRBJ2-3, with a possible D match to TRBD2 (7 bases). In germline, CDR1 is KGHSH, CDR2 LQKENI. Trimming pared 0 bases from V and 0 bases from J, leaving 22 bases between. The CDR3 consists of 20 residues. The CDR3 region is CASSPPEGGEGDTSTDTQYF. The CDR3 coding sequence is TGTGCCAGCTCACCACCGGAGGGGGGGGAGGGCGATACTAGCACAGATACGCAGTATTTT.

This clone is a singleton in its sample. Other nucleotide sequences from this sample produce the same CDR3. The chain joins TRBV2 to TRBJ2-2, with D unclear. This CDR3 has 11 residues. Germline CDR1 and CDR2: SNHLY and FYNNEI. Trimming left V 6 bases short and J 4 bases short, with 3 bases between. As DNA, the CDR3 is TGTGCCAGCAGAACCACCGGGGAGCTGTTTTTT. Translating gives CASRTTGELFF.

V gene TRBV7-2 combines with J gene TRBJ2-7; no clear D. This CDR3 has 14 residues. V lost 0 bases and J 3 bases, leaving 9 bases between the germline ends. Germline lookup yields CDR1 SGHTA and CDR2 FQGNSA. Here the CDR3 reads CASSLAPSFYEQYF. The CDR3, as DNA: TGTGCCAGCAGCTTAGCACCGAGCTTCTACGAGCAGTACTTC.

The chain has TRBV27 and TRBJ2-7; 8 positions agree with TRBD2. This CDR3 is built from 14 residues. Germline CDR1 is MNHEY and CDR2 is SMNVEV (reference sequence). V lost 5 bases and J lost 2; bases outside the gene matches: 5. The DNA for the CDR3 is TGTGCCAGCAGTCCGACTAGCGCCACCTACGAGCAGTACTTC. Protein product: CASSPTSATYEQYF.

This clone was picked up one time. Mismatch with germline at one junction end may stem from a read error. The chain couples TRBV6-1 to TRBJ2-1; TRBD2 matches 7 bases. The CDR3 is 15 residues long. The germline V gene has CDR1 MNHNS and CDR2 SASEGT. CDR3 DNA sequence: TGTGCCAGCAGGGAAGCGGGGAGCTCCTACAATGAGCAGTTCTTC. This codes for CASREAGSSYNEQFF.

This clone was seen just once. CDR3 nucleotides: TGTGCCAGCAGTTTTTCGGGACTAAGTGTCTACGAGCAGTACTTC. The encoded protein is CASSFSGLSVYEQYF. V usage is TRBV28 and J usage is TRBJ2-7; 7 bases line up with TRBD2. The trim removed 3 bases at V and 3 bases at J, leaving 8 bases unmatched. CDR3 length: 15 residues. The germline V gene has CDR1 MDHEN and CDR2 SYDVKM.

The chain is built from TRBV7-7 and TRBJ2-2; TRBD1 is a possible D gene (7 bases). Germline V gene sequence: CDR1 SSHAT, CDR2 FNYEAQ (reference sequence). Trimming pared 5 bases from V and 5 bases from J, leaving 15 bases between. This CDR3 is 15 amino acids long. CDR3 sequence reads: CASSASGGRTGELFF. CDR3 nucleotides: TGTGCCAGCAGCGCCTCAGGGGGGAGGACCGGGGAGCTGTTTTTT.

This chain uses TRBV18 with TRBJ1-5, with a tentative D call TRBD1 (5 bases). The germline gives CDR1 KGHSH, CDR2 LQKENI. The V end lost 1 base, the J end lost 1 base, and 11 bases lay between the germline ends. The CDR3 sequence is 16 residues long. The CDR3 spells CASSPRAGGSNQPQHF. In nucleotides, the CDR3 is TGTGCCAGCTCACCACGGGCGGGGGGAAGCAATCAGCCCCAGCATTTT.

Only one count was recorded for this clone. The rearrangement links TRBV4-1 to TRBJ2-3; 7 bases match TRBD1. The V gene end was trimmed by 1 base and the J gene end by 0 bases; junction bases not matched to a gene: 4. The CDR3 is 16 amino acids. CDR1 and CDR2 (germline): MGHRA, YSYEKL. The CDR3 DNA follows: TGCGCCAGCAGCCAAGCCAGGGGGTTTAGCACAGATACGCAGTATTTT. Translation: CASSQARGFSTDTQYF.

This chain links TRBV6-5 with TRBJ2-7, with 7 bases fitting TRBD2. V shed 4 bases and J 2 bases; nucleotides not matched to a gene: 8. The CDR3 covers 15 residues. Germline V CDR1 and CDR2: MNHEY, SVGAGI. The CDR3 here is CASSSKRGGPYEQYF. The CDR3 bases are TGTGCCAGCAGTTCAAAAAGGGGAGGGCCCTACGAGCAGTACTTC.

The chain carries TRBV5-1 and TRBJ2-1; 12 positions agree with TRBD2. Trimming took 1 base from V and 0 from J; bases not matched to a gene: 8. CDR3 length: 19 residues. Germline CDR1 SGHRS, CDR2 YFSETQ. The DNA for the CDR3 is TGCGCCAGCAGCTTGCAACTAGCGGGGGGACGAACCTCCTACAATGAGCAGTTCTTC. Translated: CASSLQLAGGRTSYNEQFF.

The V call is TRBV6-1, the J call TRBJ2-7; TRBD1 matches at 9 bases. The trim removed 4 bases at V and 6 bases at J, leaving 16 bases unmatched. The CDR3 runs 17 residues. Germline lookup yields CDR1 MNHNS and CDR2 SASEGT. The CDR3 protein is CASSATAPTGGFTEQYF. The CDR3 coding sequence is TGTGCCAGCAGTGCCACAGCCCCGACAGGGGGATTTACCGAGCAGTACTTC.

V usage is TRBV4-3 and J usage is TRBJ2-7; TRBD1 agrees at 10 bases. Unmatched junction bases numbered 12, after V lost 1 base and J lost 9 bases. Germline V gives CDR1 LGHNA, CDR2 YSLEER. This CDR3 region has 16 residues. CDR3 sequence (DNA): TGCGCCAGCAGCCAAGGGGGGACAGGGGATTTCCTAAGGCAGTACTTC. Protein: CASSQGGTGDFLRQYF.

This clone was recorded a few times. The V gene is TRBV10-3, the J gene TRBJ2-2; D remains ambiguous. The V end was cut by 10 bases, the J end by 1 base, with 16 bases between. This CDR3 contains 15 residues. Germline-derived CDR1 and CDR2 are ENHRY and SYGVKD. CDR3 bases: TGTGCCACGCGCCGAGATGGATTGAACACCGGGGAGCTGTTTTTT. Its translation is CATRRDGLNTGELFF.

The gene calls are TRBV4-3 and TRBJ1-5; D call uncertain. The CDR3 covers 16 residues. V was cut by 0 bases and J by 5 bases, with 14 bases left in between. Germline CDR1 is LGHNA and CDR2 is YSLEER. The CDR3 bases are TGCGCCAGCAGCCAAGATCGATCCAACTCCCATCAGCCCCAGCATTTT. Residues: CASSQDRSNSHQPQHF.

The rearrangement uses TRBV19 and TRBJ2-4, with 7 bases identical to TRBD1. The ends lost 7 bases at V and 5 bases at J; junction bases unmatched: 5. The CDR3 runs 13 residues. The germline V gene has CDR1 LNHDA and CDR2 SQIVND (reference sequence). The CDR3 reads CASNDRDENIQYF. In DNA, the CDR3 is TGTGCCAGTAATGACAGGGACGAAAACATTCAGTACTTC.

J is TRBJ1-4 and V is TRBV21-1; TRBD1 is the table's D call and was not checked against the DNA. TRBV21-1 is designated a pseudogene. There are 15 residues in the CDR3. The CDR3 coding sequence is TGTGCCAGCACCGGGACAGGGGGCAGAGGTGAAAAACTGTTTTTT. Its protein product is CASTGTGGRGEKLFF.